Sequencing of this T cell receptor beta chain was carried out in a study of blood T cell repertoires in COVID-19. Study as a whole: From the United States, Italy and Spain came samples of acute and convalescent COVID-19. PBMCs, B-cell-depleted T cells, or T cells provided the cDNA or gDNA that made up the material.

Under the authors' procedure: Reference gene primers were amplified, and this amplification served to estimate nucleated cell counts. The repertoire was sequenced with immunoSEQ multiplex PCR; TCRdb's copy has only in-frame clones and lacks some. The V and J calls and the clone size are those of that table, but D and trimming were determined from the DNA. The repertoire holds about 140,000 clones, roughly four fifths seen once, with 8% in the top ten. The sequence came from a human donor in a cohort sampled during active COVID-19. Material for sequencing was peripheral blood.

The CDR3 bases are TGTGCCAGCAGTTACTCAGCGGGGGGGCCTAATGAGCAGTTCTTC. Translation: CASSYSAGGPNEQFF. The chain has TRBV6-5 and TRBJ2-1; 10 bases agree with TRBD2. After removal of 0 bases from V and 7 bases from J, the junction contained 3 bases not matched to a gene. Germline V gene lookup returns CDR1 MNHEY and CDR2 SVGAGI. The CDR3 is 15 residues long.